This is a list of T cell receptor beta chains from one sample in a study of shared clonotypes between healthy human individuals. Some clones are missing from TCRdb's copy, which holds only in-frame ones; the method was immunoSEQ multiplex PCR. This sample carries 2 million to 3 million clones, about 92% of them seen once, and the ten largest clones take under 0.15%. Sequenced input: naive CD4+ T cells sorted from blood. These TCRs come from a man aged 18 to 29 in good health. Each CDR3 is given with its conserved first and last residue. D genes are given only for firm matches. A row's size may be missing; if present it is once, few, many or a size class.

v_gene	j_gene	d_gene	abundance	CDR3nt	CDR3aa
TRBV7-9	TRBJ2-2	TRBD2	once	TGTGCCAGCAGCTCCCCTAGCGGGAGGGGTACCGGGGAGCTGTTTTTT	CASSSPSGRGTGELFF
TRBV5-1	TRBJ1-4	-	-	TGCGCCAGCAGCTTTTCCCAGGGGACACGGGAAAAACTGTTTTTT	CASSFSQGTREKLFF
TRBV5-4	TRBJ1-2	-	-	TGTGCCAGCAGCCCCGACGTGAACTATGGCTACACCTTC	CASSPDVNYGYTF
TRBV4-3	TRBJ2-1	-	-	TGCGCCAGCAGCCAAGAAGGGCTAGCGTACAATGAGCAGTTCTTC	CASSQEGLAYNEQFF
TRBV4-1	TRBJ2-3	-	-	TGCGCCAGCAGCCAAGCCTTTAGGGACCCAGATACGCAGTATTTT	CASSQAFRDPDTQYF
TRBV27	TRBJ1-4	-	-	TGTGCCAGCAGCCGGGAATCCACAACTAATGAAAAACTGTTTTTT	CASSRESTTNEKLFF
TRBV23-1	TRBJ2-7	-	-	TGCGCCAGCAGTCAATCGAGGAGCGGGCGCCGCGAGCAGTACTTC	CASSQSRSGRREQYF
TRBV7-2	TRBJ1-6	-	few	TGTGCCAGCAGCTCCTCAGGTTCATCACCCCTCCACTTT	CASSSSGSSPLHF
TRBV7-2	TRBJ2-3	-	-	TGTGCCAGCAGCTTATGGGCTAGTTCGCCAGATACGCAGTATTTT	CASSLWASSPDTQYF
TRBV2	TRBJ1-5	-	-	TGTGCCAGCAGTGGGAGGGGGGGGAGCAATCAGCCCCAGCATTTT	CASSGRGGSNQPQHF
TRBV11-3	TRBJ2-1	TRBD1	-	TGTGCCAGCAGCTGGACAGGGGACCCTGAGCAGTTCTTC	CASSWTGDPEQFF
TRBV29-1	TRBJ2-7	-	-	TGCAGCGTTTTCGGCCACTCCTACGAGCAGTACTTC	CSVFGHSYEQYF
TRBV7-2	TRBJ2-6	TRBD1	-	TGTGCCAGCAGCTTAGCGCCGTATCAGGGGGCGCTTGGGGCCAACGTCCTGACTTTC	CASSLAPYQGALGANVLTF
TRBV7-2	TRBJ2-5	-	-	TGTGCCAGCAGCTATTGGGTCACCCAAGAGACCCAGTACTTC	CASSYWVTQETQYF
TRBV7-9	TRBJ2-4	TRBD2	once	TGTGCCAGCAGCCGGGGACTAGCGGGGATCACTGGGGCCAAAAACATTCAGTACTTC	CASSRGLAGITGAKNIQYF
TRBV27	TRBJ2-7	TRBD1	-	TGTGCCAGCAGTTCACATCGGACAGGGTGGGTGGCGGGATCCTACGAGCAGTACTTC	CASSSHRTGWVAGSYEQYF
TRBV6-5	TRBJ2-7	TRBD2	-	TGTGCCAGCAGTTTCCTAGCGGGAGGGCCCTACGAGCAGTACTTC	CASSFLAGGPYEQYF
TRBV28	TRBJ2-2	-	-	TGTGCCAGCAGTTCCCCTCGGGGGAACACCGGGGAGCTGTTTTTT	CASSSPRGNTGELFF
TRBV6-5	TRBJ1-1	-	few	TGTGCCAGCTCGGGGGTGATGGGAGCTTTCTTT	CASSGVMGAFF
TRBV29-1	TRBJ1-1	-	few	TGCAGCGTAGAAACTAGACAGGCTAGAAACACTGAAGCTTTCTTT	CSVETRQARNTEAFF
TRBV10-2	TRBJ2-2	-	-	TGCGCCAGCAGGGGGTTAAGTGTGGACACCGGGGAGCTGTTTTTT	CASRGLSVDTGELFF
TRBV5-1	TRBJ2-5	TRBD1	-	TGCGCCAGCAGCCCGAGCCCACAGGGGGCAGGTGAGACCCAGTACTTC	CASSPSPQGAGETQYF
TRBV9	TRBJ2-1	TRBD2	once	TGTGCCAGCAGCGTGGGACTAGCGGGGATTGAGCAGTTCTTC	CASSVGLAGIEQFF
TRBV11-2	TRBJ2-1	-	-	TGTGCCAGCAGCTTCACCGGGGGTTACTACAATGAGCAGTTCTTC	CASSFTGGYYNEQFF
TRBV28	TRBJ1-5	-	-	TGTGCCAGCAGCCGGGACCGAAGAAATCAGCCCCAGCATTTT	CASSRDRRNQPQHF
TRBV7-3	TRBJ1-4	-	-	TGTGCCAGCAGCCTACCGCCGAGGTGGAGGGAAAATAGAACTAATGAAAAACTGTTTTTT	CASSLPPRWRENRTNEKLFF
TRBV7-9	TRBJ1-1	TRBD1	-	TGTGCCAGCAGCTTTGTGGCAGGGGGCTATAATTCTGAAGCTTTCTTT	CASSFVAGGYNSEAFF
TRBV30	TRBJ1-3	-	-	TGTGCCTGGACCCCAGGCGGGGTGGGAAACACCATATATTTT	CAWTPGGVGNTIYF
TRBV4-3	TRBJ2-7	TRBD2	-	TGCGCCAGCAGCCAAGAACTCCTAGCGGGAGAGAGCGAGCAGTACTTC	CASSQELLAGESEQYF
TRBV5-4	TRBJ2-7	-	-	TGTGCCAGCAGCCAAGACAGGTTCTCCTACGAGCAGTACTTC	CASSQDRFSYEQYF
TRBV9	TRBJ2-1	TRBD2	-	TGTGCCAGCAGCGTAGCAGCGGGAGGGTCCTATAATGAGCAGTTCTTC	CASSVAAGGSYNEQFF
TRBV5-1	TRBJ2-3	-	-	TGCGCCAGCAGTCGGGACGTTCCGAACACAGATACGCAGTATTTT	CASSRDVPNTDTQYF
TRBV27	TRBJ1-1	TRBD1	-	TGTGCCAGCAGTTTACTCTACGGGACAGGAATGAACACTGAAGCTTTCTTT	CASSLLYGTGMNTEAFF
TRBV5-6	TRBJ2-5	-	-	TGTGCCAGCAGCTTGGCCTCGGAACGCCAAGAGACCCAGTACTTC	CASSLASERQETQYF
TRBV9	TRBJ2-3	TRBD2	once	TGTGCCAGCGCCGCAGGCGGGGGGGCCACAGATACGCAGTATTTT	CASAAGGGATDTQYF
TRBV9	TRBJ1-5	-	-	TGTGCCAGCAGCGTATCAGGGACCGATCAGCCCCAGCATTTT	CASSVSGTDQPQHF
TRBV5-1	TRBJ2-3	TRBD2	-	TGCGCCAGCAGCGCCGGACTAGCGTCGGCAGATACGCAGTATTTT	CASSAGLASADTQYF
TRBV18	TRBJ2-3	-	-	TGTGCCAGCTCACCAATTTGGCAGGGCACAGATACGCAGTATTTT	CASSPIWQGTDTQYF
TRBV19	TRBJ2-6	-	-	TGTGCCAGTACGAACATCCCTGGGGCCAACGTCCTGACTTTC	CASTNIPGANVLTF